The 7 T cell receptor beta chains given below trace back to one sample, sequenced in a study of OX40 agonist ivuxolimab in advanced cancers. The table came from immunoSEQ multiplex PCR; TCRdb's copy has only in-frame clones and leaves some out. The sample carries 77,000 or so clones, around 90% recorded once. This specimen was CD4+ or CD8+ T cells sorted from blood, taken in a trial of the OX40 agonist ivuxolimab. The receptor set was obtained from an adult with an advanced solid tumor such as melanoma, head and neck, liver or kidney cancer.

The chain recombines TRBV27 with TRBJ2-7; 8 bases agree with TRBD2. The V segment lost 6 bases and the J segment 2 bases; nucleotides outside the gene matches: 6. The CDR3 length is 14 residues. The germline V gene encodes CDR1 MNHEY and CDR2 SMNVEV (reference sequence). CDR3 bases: TGTGCCAGCAGCCCCTACGGGAGGGCCTACGAGCAGTACTTC. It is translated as CASSPYGRAYEQYF.

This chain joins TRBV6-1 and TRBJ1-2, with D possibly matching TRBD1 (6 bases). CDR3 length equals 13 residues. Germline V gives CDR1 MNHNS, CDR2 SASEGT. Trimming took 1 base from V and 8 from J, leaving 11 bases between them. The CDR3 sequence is CASSEGGPRGYTF. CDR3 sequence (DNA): TGTGCCAGCAGTGAAGGGGGGCCTCGGGGCTACACCTTC.

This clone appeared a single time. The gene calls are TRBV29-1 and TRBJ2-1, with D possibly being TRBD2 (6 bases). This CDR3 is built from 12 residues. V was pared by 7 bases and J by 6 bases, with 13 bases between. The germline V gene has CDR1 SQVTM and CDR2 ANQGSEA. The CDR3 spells CSAAGPSNEQFF. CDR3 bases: TGCAGCGCTGCGGGGCCTAGCAATGAGCAGTTCTTC.

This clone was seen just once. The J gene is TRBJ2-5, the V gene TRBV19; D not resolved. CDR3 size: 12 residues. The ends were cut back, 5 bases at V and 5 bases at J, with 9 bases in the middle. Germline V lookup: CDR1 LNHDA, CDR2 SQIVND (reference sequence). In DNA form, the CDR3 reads TGTGCCAGTAGTTTGACCCCGGAGACCCAGTACTTC. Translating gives CASSLTPETQYF.

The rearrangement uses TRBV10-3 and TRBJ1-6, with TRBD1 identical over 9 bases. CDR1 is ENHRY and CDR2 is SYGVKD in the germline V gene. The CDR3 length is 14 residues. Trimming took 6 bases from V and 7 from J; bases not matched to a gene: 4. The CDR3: CAIRLGTGNSPLHF. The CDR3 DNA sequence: TGTGCCATCAGACTTGGGACAGGGAATTCACCCCTCCACTTT.

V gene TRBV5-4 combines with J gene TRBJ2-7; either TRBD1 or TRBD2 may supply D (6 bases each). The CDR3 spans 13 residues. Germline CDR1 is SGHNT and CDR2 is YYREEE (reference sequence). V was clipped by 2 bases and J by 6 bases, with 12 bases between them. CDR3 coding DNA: TGTGCCAGCAGCTTAGGGGGGCGCTCCGAGCAGTACTTC. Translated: CASSLGGRSEQYF.

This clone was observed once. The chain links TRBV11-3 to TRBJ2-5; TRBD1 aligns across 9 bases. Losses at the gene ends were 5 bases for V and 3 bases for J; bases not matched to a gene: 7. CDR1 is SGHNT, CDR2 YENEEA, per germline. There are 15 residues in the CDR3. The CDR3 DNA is TGTGCCAGCAGCCACCCGGGACAGGGCAAAGAGACCCAGTACTTC. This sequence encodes CASSHPGQGKETQYF.